What follows is one TCR beta chain and its context. The record originates from a study of cytomegalovirus exposure and HLA in healthy donors. Study-level information: An earlier analysis found fewer than 140 million unique TCR beta sequences from 150 million to 200 million T cells.

Use of 60 Vbeta and 13 Jbeta primers characterized the PCR. TCRdb's table, derived via immunoSEQ multiplex PCR, lists solely in-frame clones and lacks some. This repertoire shows 150,000 to 170,000 clones, around 82% found once; its top ten account for roughly 5.9%. Healthy people donating bone marrow made up the donors. The receptor was isolated from a woman between 40 and 50 years old in good health and CMV-seropositive. Material: PBMCs.

CDR3 residues: CASSFGLAGADTDTQYF. DNA of the CDR3: TGTGCCAGCAGTTTTGGACTAGCGGGAGCTGACACAGATACGCAGTATTTT. The chain recombines TRBV7-3 with TRBJ2-3; 13 nucleotides align to TRBD2. Germline V gene sequence: CDR1 SGHTA, CDR2 FQGTGA. V trimming: 6 bases; J trimming: 2 bases; junction bases outside the gene matches: 8. This CDR3 spans 17 amino acids.